These 31 T cell receptor beta chains originate from one sample sequenced in a study of cytomegalovirus exposure and HLA in healthy donors. 13 Jbeta primers and 60 Vbeta primers were used for the PCR. Here immunoSEQ multiplex PCR was the method, and the copy in TCRdb shows in-frame clones only, minus some. The sample includes roughly 100,000 clones, approximately 72% of them seen just once. Sequencing input: PBMCs. The receptors stem from a man aged 30-40 years in good health and CMV-seronegative.

The V call is TRBV7-2, the J call TRBJ2-3; a possible D gene is TRBD1 (5 bases). The CDR3 loop spans 16 amino acids. The germline CDR1 and CDR2 sequences are SGHTA and FQGNSA. The V end lost 5 bases, the J end lost 0 bases, and 15 bases lay between the germline ends. The CDR3 is CASSLNRLTSTDTQYF. CDR3 sequence (DNA): TGTGCCAGCAGCCTCAACAGGTTAACTAGCACAGATACGCAGTATTTT.

This clone came up a few times. The chain employs TRBV28 and TRBJ1-4; D is uncertain. This CDR3 spans 16 amino acids. Trimming shortened V by 4 bases and J by 7 bases, and 19 bases separated the two germline ends. CDR1 MDHEN and CDR2 SYDVKM come from the germline V gene. CDR3 DNA: TGTGCCAGCAGTTCCACCAAGCCGCAACGCGGTGAAAAACTGTTTTTT. Translating it yields CASSSTKPQRGEKLFF.

J is TRBJ1-5 and V is TRBV12-5; D uncertain. The CDR3 totals 18 residues. Trimming left V 2 bases short and J 2 bases short, with 19 bases between. Germline assignment: CDR1 LGHNT and CDR2 FRNRAP. The CDR3, as DNA: TGTGCTAGTGGTTTGTCCTCATCGATGACTGGCGGCAATCAGCCCCAGCATTTT. Translated, it gives CASGLSSSMTGGNQPQHF.

The genes are TRBV27 and TRBJ2-2, with a possible D match to TRBD1 (7 bases). V lost 3 bases and J 2 bases, leaving 13 bases between the germline ends. The CDR3 spans 16 residues. The germline gives CDR1 MNHEY, CDR2 SMNVEV (reference sequence). CDR3 nucleotides: TGTGCCAGCAGTTTTCAGGGGGGAAGAAACACCGGGGAGCTGTTTTTT. It yields the protein CASSFQGGRNTGELFF.

This clone was picked up one time. The J gene is TRBJ1-2, the V gene TRBV9, with TRBD1 matching 7 bases. The CDR3 spans 13 residues. Unmatched junction bases numbered 6, after V lost 4 bases and J lost 6 bases. CDR1 SGDLS and CDR2 YYNGEE come from the germline V gene. CDR3 coding DNA: TGTGCCAGCAGCCCAGACAGGGCAAATGGCTACACCTTC. It codes for CASSPDRANGYTF.

The chain recombines TRBV6-5 with TRBJ1-2; D ambiguous. The germline V and J ends were trimmed by 8 bases and 7 bases, with 14 bases remaining between them. The germline V gene has CDR1 MNHEY and CDR2 SVGAGI. The CDR3 extends over 12 amino acids. CDR3 in amino acids: CASRSLKFGYTF. The DNA for the CDR3 is TGTGCCAGCCGCTCACTTAAATTTGGCTACACCTTC.

V gene TRBV7-8 combines with J gene TRBJ2-7; TRBD1 is a possible D gene (5 bases). The germline CDR1 and CDR2 sequences are SGHVS and FQNEAQ. The CDR3 totals 15 residues. Between the trimmed V and J ends, which lost 0 bases and 7 bases, there was a span of 16 bases. This CDR3 is CASSLALGVLREQYF. The CDR3 region has the DNA TGTGCCAGCAGCTTAGCTTTAGGGGTCCTCCGAGAGCAGTACTTC.

This clone was detected only a few times. The V call is TRBV7-9, the J call TRBJ2-2, with TRBD2 identical over 11 bases. From germline, CDR1 is SEHNR and CDR2 FQNEAQ (reference sequence). With 4 bases clipped from V and 3 bases from J, the junction kept 13 bases outside the gene matches. The CDR3 loop spans 19 amino acids. For the CDR3, the DNA is TGTGCCAGCAGCTCGACACCATATAGCGGGAGGGCCGACACCGGGGAGCTGTTTTTT. Its translation is CASSSTPYSGRADTGELFF.

The V and J genes are TRBV10-3 and TRBJ2-1; 10 positions agree with TRBD1. This CDR3 has 18 residues. With 4 bases clipped from V and 0 bases from J, the junction kept 9 bases outside the gene matches. CDR1 and CDR2 from the germline V gene are ENHRY and SYGVKD. In nucleotides, the CDR3 is TGTGCCATCAGTGGGGGGACAGGGGTCGAAAGCTCCTACAATGAGCAGTTCTTC. This encodes CAISGGTGVESSYNEQFF.

The rearrangement joins TRBV28 to TRBJ2-4; perhaps TRBD1 as D (5 bases). Germline V gene lookup returns CDR1 MDHEN and CDR2 SYDVKM. V dropped 1 base and J dropped 1 base, with 8 bases sitting between them. The CDR3 is made up of 15 amino acids. CDR3 bases: TGTGCCAGCAGTTTATCTGGGGCCGCCAAAAACATTCAGTACTTC. This gives the protein CASSLSGAAKNIQYF.

This clone was observed once. The rearrangement links TRBV18 to TRBJ1-5, with D unresolved. Germline assignment: CDR1 KGHSH and CDR2 LQKENI. V dropped 6 bases and J dropped 4 bases, with 16 bases sitting between them. The CDR3 contains 15 residues. The CDR3 is CASSRGGIGNQPQHF. The CDR3 DNA is TGTGCCAGCTCGCGGGGAGGCATAGGGAATCAGCCCCAGCATTTT.

The chain links TRBV5-1 to TRBJ2-4; 12 positions agree with TRBD2. The CDR3 is made up of 16 amino acids. J was trimmed by 1 base and V by 5 bases; bases with no gene match: 4. CDR1 is SGHRS and CDR2 is YFSETQ in the germline V gene. CDR3 sequence (DNA): TGCGCCAGCAGAGACACTAGCGGGGGGGCCAAAAACATTCAGTACTTC. Amino acids: CASRDTSGGAKNIQYF.

This clone was observed a single time. V is TRBV5-5 and J is TRBJ2-6; 11 nucleotides line up with TRBD1. Germline V CDR1 and CDR2: SGHKS, YYEKEE (reference sequence). CDR3 length: 18 residues. V lost 0 bases, J lost 2 bases, and 4 bases stayed unmatched. CDR3 DNA sequence: TGTGCCAGCAGCTTGGTTGGGACAGGGGGAGCTGGGGCCAACGTCCTGACTTTC. The encoded protein is CASSLVGTGGAGANVLTF.

This clone was picked up one time. The chain is built from TRBV4-3 and TRBJ2-5, with a weak D call TRBD2 (6 bases). CDR3 length equals 15 residues. Trimming shortened V by 0 bases and J by 3 bases, and 11 bases separated the two germline ends. Germline V gene data show CDR1 as LGHNA and CDR2 as YSLEER. The CDR3 spells CASSQDPTREETQYF. The CDR3 nucleotides are TGCGCCAGCAGCCAAGACCCGACTAGGGAAGAGACCCAGTACTTC.

This clone appeared a single time. The CDR3 nucleotides read TGCGCCAGCAGCCGGCTACTAGCGGGAGTTCTTCCCTACGAGCAGTACTTC. Its translation: CASSRLLAGVLPYEQYF. The V and J genes are TRBV4-1 and TRBJ2-7; TRBD2 aligns across 11 bases. V trimming: 4 bases; J trimming: 2 bases; junction bases outside the gene matches: 10. Germline V gene sequence: CDR1 MGHRA, CDR2 YSYEKL. The CDR3 totals 17 residues.

The chain combines TRBV28 with TRBJ1-1; 7 bases fit TRBD1. Germline assignment: CDR1 MDHEN and CDR2 SYDVKM. V dropped 7 bases and J dropped 5; count of bases not matched to a gene: 7. CDR3 length equals 13 residues. CDR3 bases: TGTGCCAGCACGTCGACAGGGTTTACTGAAGCTTTCTTT. Protein product: CASTSTGFTEAFF. The variable domain in full, completed from reference TRBV28 and TRBJ1-1, reads DVKVTQSSRYLVKRTGEKVFLECVQDMDHENMFWYRQDPGLGLRLIYFSYDVKMKEKGDIPEGYSVSREKKERFSLILESASTNQTSMYLCASTSTGFTEAFFGQGTRLTVV.

This chain links TRBV11-2 with TRBJ2-7; 11 positions match TRBD2. Unmatched junction bases numbered 8, after V lost 5 bases and J lost 5 bases. CDR3 length equals 15 residues. From germline, CDR1 is SGHAT and CDR2 FQNNGV. CDR3 in DNA: TGTGCCAGCAGCCCTATAGCGGGAGGGCTAGACGAGCAGTACTTC. This gives the protein CASSPIAGGLDEQYF.

The rearrangement joins TRBV9 to TRBJ2-7; perhaps TRBD2 as D (6 bases). The CDR3 consists of 15 residues. Trimming cost V 1 base and J 2 bases, with 13 bases left between them. The germline V gene has CDR1 SGDLS and CDR2 YYNGEE. The DNA for the CDR3 is TGTGCCAGCAGCGTAAGTCTAGCGTCCACCTACGAGCAGTACTTC. Its translation is CASSVSLASTYEQYF.

The CDR3 loop is CASGTDRGIDEQYF. DNA of the CDR3: TGTGCCAGCGGAACCGACAGGGGGATCGACGAGCAGTACTTC. The chain links TRBV28 to TRBJ2-7; 9 bases are a match to TRBD1. Germline lookup yields CDR1 MDHEN and CDR2 SYDVKM. This CDR3 spans 14 amino acids. Trimming removed 8 bases from V and 5 bases from J; junction bases left unmatched: 10.

The CDR3 protein is CASRSTGANTGELFF. The CDR3 DNA reads TGCGCCAGCAGAAGCACAGGGGCGAACACCGGGGAGCTGTTTTTT. The J gene is TRBJ2-2, the V gene TRBV5-1, with TRBD1 matching 7 bases. The V segment lost 5 bases and the J segment 0 bases; nucleotides outside the gene matches: 4. CDR1 is SGHRS and CDR2 is YFSETQ in the germline V gene. CDR3 length: 15 amino acids. Full variable domain (missing parts from reference TRBV5-1 and TRBJ2-2): KAGVTQTPRYLIKTRGQQVTLSCSPISGHRSVSWYQQTPGQGLQFLFEYFSETQRNKGNFPGRFSGRQFSNSRSEMNVSTLELGDSALYLCASRSTGANTGELFFGEGSRLTVL.

V is TRBV7-2 and J is TRBJ2-1; 7 bases line up with TRBD1. V lost 5 bases and J lost 5; bases outside the gene matches: 9. The CDR3 runs to 15 residues. The V gene's germline CDR1 is SGHTA and CDR2 FQGNSA. The CDR3 region is CASSPDRVRNNEQFF. CDR3 in DNA: TGTGCCAGCAGCCCTGACAGGGTAAGGAACAATGAGCAGTTCTTC.

The sample holds a few counts of this clone. This chain links TRBV7-6 with TRBJ2-7, with 7 bases lining up with TRBD1. The germline V gene encodes CDR1 SGHVS and CDR2 FNYEAQ. The CDR3 has 12 amino acids. After removal of 5 bases from V and 3 bases from J, the junction contained 1 base not matched to a gene. Here the CDR3 reads CASSGDSYEQYF. Written as DNA, the CDR3 is TGTGCCAGCAGCGGGGACAGCTACGAGCAGTACTTC.

The chain recombines TRBV28 with TRBJ2-3; weak D call: TRBD1 (7 bases). The germline V gene has CDR1 MDHEN and CDR2 SYDVKM. This CDR3 contains 14 residues. V was pared by 2 bases and J by 6 bases, with 12 bases between. Here the CDR3 DNA reads TGTGCCAGCAGTTTACGGAGGGGGCGGGATACGCAGTATTTT. It is translated as CASSLRRGRDTQYF. Looking up the rest from reference TRBV28 and TRBJ2-3 gives the full variable domain: DVKVTQSSRYLVKRTGEKVFLECVQDMDHENMFWYRQDPGLGLRLIYFSYDVKMKEKGDIPEGYSVSREKKERFSLILESASTNQTSMYLCASSLRRGRDTQYFGPGTRLTVL.

This clone was picked up one time. V usage is TRBV14 and J usage is TRBJ2-7, with unresolved D. Germline V CDR1 and CDR2: SGHDN, FVKESK. This CDR3 spans 13 amino acids. Trimming took off 1 base at V and 3 bases at J, with 7 bases between the two ends. DNA for the CDR3: TGTGCCAGCAGCCAAGTTCCAGGCTACGAGCAGTACTTC. It is translated as CASSQVPGYEQYF.

This chain joins TRBV5-1 and TRBJ1-1; D is undetermined. The CDR3 has 12 amino acids. The V gene's germline CDR1 is SGHRS and CDR2 YFSETQ. Trimming cost V 2 bases and J 3 bases, with 5 bases left between them. The CDR3 is CASSFTDTEAFF. The CDR3 bases are TGCGCCAGCAGCTTCACAGACACTGAAGCTTTCTTT.

This clone came up a few times. The chain recombines TRBV7-6 with TRBJ2-5; D may be TRBD2 (5 bases). This CDR3 has 14 amino acids. The V gene lost 2 bases and the J gene lost 0 bases, with 7 bases spanning the gap. Germline V gene data show CDR1 as SGHVS and CDR2 as FNYEAQ. This CDR3 is CASSLWENQETQYF. Written as DNA, the CDR3 is TGTGCCAGCAGCTTATGGGAGAACCAAGAGACCCAGTACTTC. Using reference TRBV7-6 and TRBJ2-5 for the parts outside the CDR3, the full variable domain is GAGVSQSPRYKVTKRGQDVALRCDPISGHVSLYWYRQALGQGPEFLTYFNYEAQQDKSGLPNDRFSAERPEGSISTLTIQRTEQRDSAMYRCASSLWENQETQYFGPGTRLLVL.

The chain combines TRBV2 with TRBJ1-1; tentatively, D is TRBD1 (5 bases). Germline V lookup: CDR1 SNHLY, CDR2 FYNNEI. CDR3 size: 15 residues. The V gene lost 5 bases and the J gene lost 3 bases, with 16 bases spanning the gap. The CDR3 DNA follows: TGTGCCAGCAGTCTGATGACAGACTTGGACACTGAAGCTTTCTTT. This translates into CASSLMTDLDTEAFF.

In nucleotides, the CDR3 is TGTGCCAGCAGCTTAACGCTAGGCAATACCTACGAGCAGTACTTC. This translates into CASSLTLGNTYEQYF. The rearrangement joins TRBV11-2 to TRBJ2-7; D is ambiguous. V lost 2 bases to trimming and J lost 2 bases, with 13 bases between them. Germline V CDR1 and CDR2: SGHAT, FQNNGV. The CDR3 contains 15 residues.

The J gene is TRBJ2-7, the V gene TRBV12-5; TRBD1 might be the D (6 bases). Trimming cost V 0 bases and J 2 bases, with 11 bases left between them. Germline loops: CDR1 LGHNT, CDR2 FRNRAP. This CDR3 is built from 15 residues. This CDR3 is CASGLVNGQPYEQYF. CDR3 in DNA: TGTGCTAGTGGTTTGGTTAATGGACAGCCCTACGAGCAGTACTTC. The full variable domain, rest sourced from reference TRBV12-5 and TRBJ2-7, is DARVTQTPRHKVTEMGQEVTMRCQPILGHNTVFWYRQTMMQGLELLAYFRNRAPLDDSGMPKDRFSAEMPDATLATLKIQPSEPRDSAVYFCASGLVNGQPYEQYFGPGTRLTVT.

The chain combines TRBV28 with TRBJ2-1, with D perhaps matching TRBD1 (6 bases). Germline values: CDR1 MDHEN, CDR2 SYDVKM. V was cut by 5 bases and J by 8 bases, with 19 bases left in between. The CDR3 totals 15 residues. The CDR3 nucleotides are TGTGCCAGCAGTCTGGGGGTGCAGGGGCAGCATGAGCAGTTCTTC. Its translation: CASSLGVQGQHEQFF.

The chain has TRBV9 and TRBJ1-4; possibly TRBD1 for D (5 bases). Germline V CDR1 and CDR2: SGDLS, YYNGEE. V gave up 0 bases and J gave up 8 bases, with 17 bases separating them. There are 16 residues in the CDR3. The CDR3 DNA reads TGTGCCAGCAGCGTAGGTTCGGGGGGTTCCTGGGAAAAACTGTTTTTT. The encoded protein is CASSVGSGGSWEKLFF.